This passage covers 8 T cell receptor beta chains from one sample sequenced in a study of a mutant IDH1 vaccine in newly diagnosed glioma. Stated time point: baseline, week 1 (first vaccination visit). Indicated treatment: pre-vaccination baseline after standard-of-care therapy. Here immunoSEQ multiplex PCR was the method, and the copy in TCRdb shows in-frame clones only, minus some. The sample consists of around 87,000 clones, 83% of them appearing once. This specimen consisted of PBMCs, obtained from a glioma patient treated with radiotherapy, temozolomide or both. These receptors were obtained from a woman between 45 and 60 years old with glioma.

V is TRBV6-5 and J is TRBJ1-5, with a tentative D call TRBD1 (6 bases). Trimming cost V 6 bases and J 5 bases, with 17 bases left between them. The CDR3 totals 15 residues. Germline CDR1 and CDR2: MNHEY and SVGAGI. CDR3 region: CASSRGRGFYQPQHF. The CDR3 bases are TGTGCCAGCAGCCGGGGGCGGGGATTTTATCAGCCCCAGCATTTT.

The rearrangement links TRBV4-2 to TRBJ2-2, with D possibly TRBD2 on 6 matching bases. Germline-derived CDR1 and CDR2 are LGHNA and YNFKEQ. This CDR3 contains 16 residues. Trimming stripped 4 bases from V and 3 bases from J, with 15 bases between. CDR3 sequence (DNA): TGTGCCAGCAGCCCGGGCGGGGCCCGGGACACCGGGGAGCTGTTTTTT. Translation gives CASSPGGARDTGELFF.

The chain employs TRBV29-1 and TRBJ2-5; D is uncertain. Trimming stripped 6 bases from V and 1 base from J, with 15 bases between. The CDR3 runs 14 residues. CDR1 is SQVTM and CDR2 is ANQGSEA in the germline V gene. The chain's CDR3 is CSVARRISQETQYF. DNA of the CDR3: TGCAGCGTAGCCAGACGCATCTCCCAAGAGACCCAGTACTTC. Full variable domain (remainder filled in from reference TRBV29-1 and TRBJ2-5): SAVISQKPSRDICQRGTSLTIQCQVDSQVTMMFWYRQQPGQSLTLIATANQGSEATYESGFVIDKFPISRPNLTFSTLTVSNMSPEDSSIYLCSVARRISQETQYFGPGTRLLVL.

The chain employs TRBV2 and TRBJ1-2, with 7 bases fitting TRBD1. Germline V CDR1 and CDR2: SNHLY, FYNNEI. The CDR3 consists of 12 residues. Trimming cost V 8 bases and J 2 bases; bases outside gene matches: 2. This CDR3 reads CASSGQNYGYTF. DNA of the CDR3: TGTGCCAGCTCGGGACAGAACTATGGCTACACCTTC. Full variable domain (missing parts from reference TRBV2 and TRBJ1-2): EPEVTQTPSHQVTQMGQEVILRCVPISNHLYFYWYRQILGQKVEFLVSFYNNEISEKSEIFDDQFSVERPDGSNFTLKIRSTKLEDSAMYFCASSGQNYGYTFGSGTRLTVV.

This clone was counted only a few times. The chain carries TRBV27 and TRBJ1-1, with 7 bases lining up with TRBD1. The CDR3 spans 14 residues. The ends lost 2 bases at V and 4 bases at J; junction bases unmatched: 4. Germline CDR1 MNHEY, CDR2 SMNVEV (reference sequence). The CDR3 region is CASSLIRGATEAFF. In DNA form, the CDR3 reads TGTGCCAGCAGTTTAATCAGGGGGGCCACTGAAGCTTTCTTT.

The chain carries TRBV5-1 and TRBJ2-7; 9 positions match TRBD2. Germline CDR1 and CDR2: SGHRS and YFSETQ. V lost 3 bases and J lost 5; bases outside the gene matches: 9. The CDR3 spans 15 residues. The CDR3 protein is CASSWSGGTTNEQYF. The CDR3 region has the DNA TGCGCCAGCAGCTGGAGCGGGGGGACGACCAACGAGCAGTACTTC.

V usage is TRBV27 and J usage is TRBJ2-2; possibly TRBD1 or TRBD2 for D (6 bases each). The length of the CDR3 is 14 residues. Trimming took off 2 bases at V and 7 bases at J, with 11 bases between the two ends. CDR1 is MNHEY, CDR2 SMNVEV, per germline (reference sequence). CDR3: CASSLGGPSGELFF. In DNA, the CDR3 is TGTGCCAGCAGTTTAGGGGGGCCCAGCGGGGAGCTGTTTTTT.

This rearrangement joins TRBV10-1 to TRBJ2-7, with D unclear. CDR1 is WNHNN, CDR2 SYGVQD, per germline (reference sequence). Trimming took off 10 bases at V and 2 bases at J, with 6 bases between the two ends. CDR3 size: 10 residues. CDR3 in amino acids: CATIAYEQYF. In DNA form, the CDR3 reads TGCGCCACCATAGCCTACGAGCAGTACTTC.